This T cell receptor beta chain was documented in a study of blood T cells in healthy people across ages. V was shortened by 3 bases and J by 10 bases, with 13 bases between the two germline ends. This CDR3 has 12 amino acids. The V gene's germline CDR1 is SQVTM and CDR2 ANQGSEA. The authors ran a second PCR of about 6 to 11 cycles using a sample-barcoded 5' primer and a J-beta primer mix. TCRdb re-called the 5' RACE reads with MiXCR, one entry per CDR3 protein. Of roughly 1,800,000 distinct CDR3 sequences listed, approximately 50% are singletons. As regards this clonotype: This clone may be a read error of a much larger clone one base away.

This chain uses TRBV29-1 with TRBJ2-1; no clear D gene. The clonotype comes from a woman in her thirties or forties in good health. The sequenced sample was blood. The CDR3 spells CSVEVQLKEQFF. As DNA, the CDR3 is TGCAGCGTTGAGGTCCAGCTCAAGGAGCAGTTCTTC.